One and the same sample provided the 6 T cell receptor beta chains below, sequenced in a study of T cells and Merkel cell carcinoma outcomes. Produced via immunoSEQ multiplex PCR; TCRdb's table is partial and in-frame only. The sample lists some 16,000 clones, roughly 80% occurring once. The material sequenced was tumor tissue from Merkel cell carcinoma. Receptors originate from a human donor with Merkel cell carcinoma.

J is TRBJ1-2 and V is TRBV19, with D perhaps TRBD1 (5 bases). The CDR3 extends over 14 amino acids. Germline V gene sequence: CDR1 LNHDA, CDR2 SQIVND (reference sequence). V lost 1 base and J lost 6, with 12 bases in between. CDR3 sequence (DNA): TGTGCCAGTAGTATAGGCAGGGATTACGATGGCTACACCTTC. It encodes CASSIGRDYDGYTF.

The chain recombines TRBV11-2 with TRBJ2-1; D unresolved. CDR3 size: 13 residues. Germline V gives CDR1 SGHAT, CDR2 FQNNGV. Deletions cut 4 bases from V and 4 bases from J, with 8 bases between. CDR3 amino acids: CASSSRGYNEQFF. The DNA for the CDR3 is TGTGCCAGCAGCTCCCGCGGATACAATGAGCAGTTCTTC.

The V gene is TRBV6-6, the J gene TRBJ1-6; D unclear. CDR1 MNHNY and CDR2 SVGAGI come from the germline V gene (reference sequence). The CDR3 runs 14 residues. The V end lost 4 bases, the J end lost 7 bases, and 11 bases lay between the germline ends. CDR3 protein: CASSLGAPNSPLHF. The CDR3 DNA reads TGTGCCAGCAGTTTAGGAGCGCCCAATTCACCCCTCCACTTT.

Of note for this clone: This sample also contains other DNA sequences that code for the same CDR3. The chain carries TRBV11-2 and TRBJ2-7, with 9 bases lining up with TRBD1. The germline gives CDR1 SGHAT, CDR2 FQNNGV. V gave up 3 bases and J gave up 6 bases; unmatched junction bases: 3. This CDR3 is 13 amino acids long. The DNA for the CDR3 is TGTGCCAGCAGCTTGACAGGGGGTGCCGAGCAGTACTTC. This translates into CASSLTGGAEQYF.

This clone was seen a single time. The chain combines TRBV5-6 with TRBJ1-6; D call uncertain. The length of the CDR3 is 15 residues. The germline V gene has CDR1 SGHDT and CDR2 YYEEEE. V was cut by 2 bases and J by 0 bases, with 6 bases left in between. CDR3 bases: TGTGCCAGCAGCTTTCTGAGCTCCTATAATTCACCCCTCCACTTT. Encoded protein: CASSFLSSYNSPLHF.

The chain carries TRBV9 and TRBJ2-7; tentatively, D is TRBD1 or TRBD2 (5 bases each). This CDR3 region has 14 residues. The germline CDR1 and CDR2 sequences are SGDLS and YYNGEE. Trimming left V 4 bases short and J 2 bases short, with 13 bases between. The CDR3, as DNA: TGTGCCAGCAGCCCCGGGACGACTACCTACGAGCAGTACTTC. Amino acid sequence: CASSPGTTTYEQYF. The entire variable domain, with the rest obtained from reference TRBV9 and TRBJ2-7, is as follows: DSGVTQTPKHLITATGQRVTLRCSPRSGDLSVYWYQQSLDQGLQFLIQYYNGEERAKGNILERFSAQQFPDLHSELNLSSLELGDSALYFCASSPGTTTYEQYFGPGTRLTVT.